This is a list of T cell receptor beta chains from one sample in a study of human T cells and chemical hapten exposure. TCRdb re-derived calls from the RACE reads in MiXCR, one entry per CDR3 protein. The data contain roughly 70,000 distinct CDR3 sequences, 25% to 40% of them seen just once; the ten biggest clones take up roughly 9.8%. The material was whole blood, obtained in connection with sensitization to the hapten diphenylcyclopropenone (DPC). The source of these receptors is a man aged 35 to 55 with alopecia areata. Some clones in this sample may be carry-over from other donors' samples. The CDR3 runs from the conserved cysteine through the conserved F or W.

v_call cdr3_aa
TRBV28 CASSPGGASGSDEQYF
TRBV28 CASSYRNTIYF
TRBV15 CATSSRDSYNEQFF
TRBV11-2 CASRTTGQGLRELFF
TRBV5-4 CASSPYLGFQAGELFF
TRBV20-1 CSASQDVYGYTF
TRBV28 CASSFTRGAFF
TRBV7-9 CASSLGGRTYQETQYF
TRBV7-9 CASSLNGPTDTQYF
TRBV27 CASSSGQGATFDGYTF
TRBV7-3 CASSWTQDTEAFF
TRBV20-1 CSANPPGGSNQPQHF
TRBV5-1 CASSLSGGPPYEQYF
TRBV14 CASSQYRETQYF
TRBV7-9 CASSPGQARLAFF
TRBV4-3 CASSQGTSGDYNEQFF
TRBV19 CASSLGTATTDTQYF